This TCR beta chain was identified during a study of spatial heterogeneity in lung cancer. Study summary: There were consistently more beta-chain sequences detected than alpha-chain sequences. Regarding the study as a whole: Among blood samples, ubiquitous expanded tumor TCRs appeared more at resection than at follow-up.

Germline V CDR1 and CDR2: LGHDT, YNNKEL (reference sequence). Trimming took 4 bases from V and 6 from J; bases not matched to a gene: 1. The length of the CDR3 is 14 residues. This clonotype has more than one count but fewer than ten. Its antigen is currently unknown. MiXCR, applied by TCRdb to the 5' RACE reads, yields one record per CDR3 protein. The sample lists about 45,000 distinct CDR3 sequences; 6.8% were seen once. Time point specified: sample taken at primary tumor resection. Samples were obtained from about 72 donors, all untreated early-stage non-small cell lung cancer patients. The V call is TRBV3-1, the J call TRBJ2-2, with TRBD1 matching 11 bases. The specimen was PBMCs, collected at surgery. This TCR was sampled from a female donor with early-stage non-small cell lung cancer. CDR3 DNA sequence: TGTGCCAGCAGCCGGACAGGGGGCGCCGGGGAGCTGTTTTTT. Protein sequence: CASSRTGGAGELFF.